The subject of this entry is one TCR beta chain. What it recognizes is unknown. Trimming removed 4 bases from V and 2 bases from J; junction bases left unmatched: 8. The CDR3 runs to 15 residues. The germline V gene has CDR1 LGHNA and CDR2 YNFKEQ. Expressed TCRB transcripts were sequenced because the entire RNA isolate underwent reverse transcription. Measured with immunoSEQ multiplex PCR; TCRdb has only the in-frame clones, and not every one. The sample carries about 650,000 clones, around 12% recorded once. This sample stems from a study of beta chain features in type 1 diabetes. Study context: Patients did not differ from healthy donors in age, gender or cell yield.

The study, taken as a whole, reports: VDJ junctions from type 1 diabetes patients carried fewer insertions and larger deletions. Sampled from patients, naive, central memory and Treg TCRB repertoires appeared more similar than those sampled from healthy donors. TCRB CDR3s were moderately but significantly shorter in Type 1 diabetes patients in all four CD4+ subsets.

Isolation of CD4+ naive, central memory, regulatory and stem cell-like memory cells was achieved by sorting via CD45RO/CCR7/CD25/CD127/CD95/CD27. This sequence originates from a man between 25 and 39 years old with type 1 diabetes. This chain connects TRBV4-2 to TRBJ2-7; TRBD1 aligns across 7 bases. The sequenced sample consisted of naive CD4+ T cells from blood. CDR3 nucleotides: TGTGCCAGCAGCCTTTCGGACAGGATAACCTACGAGCAGTACTTC. It is translated as CASSLSDRITYEQYF.